Each of the 27 T cell receptor beta chains below was sequenced from the same sample in a study of cytomegalovirus exposure and HLA in healthy donors. It was with 60 Vbeta and 13 Jbeta primers that the PCR ran. Using immunoSEQ multiplex PCR, the repertoire was profiled, and TCRdb retains in-frame clones only, with some absent. The data show just over 150,000 clones, 65% to 90% seen once. The sample taken for sequencing was PBMCs. Every receptor here comes from a woman between 18 and 30 years old in good health and CMV-seronegative.

This clone was counted a few times. The CDR3 DNA is TGTGCCAGCAGCTCGGGACAGGGTAATGAGCAGTTCTTC. Its translation: CASSSGQGNEQFF. The V gene is TRBV7-3, the J gene TRBJ2-1; 9 bases map to TRBD1. In germline, CDR1 is SGHTA, CDR2 FQGTGA. This CDR3 is 13 amino acids long. V dropped 4 bases and J dropped 7; count of bases not matched to a gene: 2.

The V call is TRBV15, the J call TRBJ1-5, with a weak D call TRBD1 (6 bases). The germline V gene has CDR1 LNHNV and CDR2 YYDKDF (reference sequence). The CDR3 runs 15 residues. V was cut by 1 base and J by 6 bases, with 13 bases left in between. Here the CDR3 reads CATSRVPGAPQPQHF. CDR3 bases: TGTGCCACCAGCAGAGTGCCAGGGGCGCCTCAGCCCCAGCATTTT.

CDR3 loop: CASKGHWGQSYEQYF. The CDR3 bases are TGTGCCAGTAAGGGGCATTGGGGACAATCCTACGAGCAGTACTTC. The chain has TRBV19 and TRBJ2-7, with D tentatively TRBD1 (6 bases). With 7 bases removed from V and 1 base from J, the gap between germline ends came to 17 bases. There are 15 residues in the CDR3. Germline V gene data show CDR1 as LNHDA and CDR2 as SQIVND (reference sequence).

The rearrangement joins TRBV5-4 to TRBJ1-4; 9 bases map to TRBD1. The germline V gene encodes CDR1 SGHNT and CDR2 YYREEE (reference sequence). Losses at the gene ends were 3 bases for V and 10 bases for J; bases not matched to a gene: 7. The CDR3 has 14 amino acids. The chain's CDR3 is CASSSDRGYRKLFF. Written as DNA, the CDR3 is TGTGCCAGCAGCTCCGACAGGGGGTACCGAAAACTGTTTTTT.

This clone turned up a few times. The V and J genes are TRBV6-5 and TRBJ1-4, with D maybe TRBD1 (5 bases). Germline V lookup: CDR1 MNHEY, CDR2 SVGAGI. CDR3 length equals 15 residues. V was cut by 2 bases and J by 5 bases, with 12 bases left in between. Here the CDR3 reads CASSYAGRTNEKLFF. DNA of the CDR3: TGTGCCAGCAGTTACGCAGGGCGCACGAATGAAAAACTGTTTTTT.

The V gene is TRBV7-6, the J gene TRBJ1-2, with 7 bases fitting TRBD1. The germline gives CDR1 SGHVS, CDR2 FNYEAQ. CDR3 length: 15 residues. V shed 2 bases and J 5 bases; nucleotides not matched to a gene: 8. CDR3 in amino acids: CASSLTRTGRYGYTF. The DNA of the CDR3 is TGTGCCAGCAGCTTAACCCGGACAGGCCGTTATGGCTACACCTTC.

This sequence joins TRBV7-2 and TRBJ1-5; 9 nucleotides agree with TRBD1. The V gene's germline CDR1 is SGHTA and CDR2 FQGNSA. This CDR3 has 16 residues. The J segment lost 1 base and the V segment lost 5 bases, leaving 6 bases of the junction unmatched. CDR3 loop: CASSPTGTGSNQPQHF. The CDR3 nucleotides are TGTGCCAGCAGCCCAACCGGGACAGGGAGCAATCAGCCCCAGCATTTT.

A single count supports this clone. The chain employs TRBV4-1 and TRBJ2-7; TRBD2 matches at 12 bases. Looked up from germline, CDR1 is MGHRA and CDR2 is YSYEKL. J lost 2 bases, V lost 6 bases, and 5 bases had no gene match. The CDR3 covers 15 residues. Here the CDR3 reads CASRELAGGTYEQYF. The CDR3 DNA reads as TGCGCCAGCAGGGAACTAGCGGGAGGCACCTACGAGCAGTACTTC.

The rearrangement joins TRBV28 to TRBJ2-7; 14 nucleotides agree with TRBD2. V lost 5 bases, J lost 5 bases, and 8 bases stayed unmatched. The CDR3 extends over 16 amino acids. The germline V gene has CDR1 MDHEN and CDR2 SYDVKM. CDR3 loop: CASSPGTSGGQDEQYF. The CDR3 nucleotides read TGTGCCAGCAGTCCGGGGACTAGCGGGGGCCAGGACGAGCAGTACTTC.

This sequence joins TRBV5-1 and TRBJ1-5; D unresolved. The CDR3 extends over 15 amino acids. The V gene's germline CDR1 is SGHRS and CDR2 YFSETQ. The germline V and J ends were trimmed by 1 base and 3 bases, with 11 bases remaining between them. CDR3 DNA sequence: TGCGCCAGCAGCTTGCGAGAGGGATTCAATCAGCCCCAGCATTTT. Translation: CASSLREGFNQPQHF.

The chain uses TRBV28 and TRBJ1-6; no reliable D call. Per the germline V gene, CDR1 is MDHEN and CDR2 is SYDVKM. This CDR3 has 12 residues. V lost 11 bases and J 4 bases, leaving 9 bases between the germline ends. The CDR3 here is CALGRYNSPLHF. CDR3 nucleotide sequence: TGTGCCCTCGGGAGGTATAATTCACCCCTCCACTTT.

This clone has a single count. This chain links TRBV9 with TRBJ1-1, with D unresolved. CDR1 is SGDLS, CDR2 YYNGEE, per germline. The CDR3 runs 13 residues. Trimming took 0 bases from V and 1 from J, leaving 4 bases between them. CDR3 sequence reads: CASSVGENTEAFF. CDR3 in DNA: TGTGCCAGCAGCGTAGGAGAGAACACTGAAGCTTTCTTT.

The gene calls are TRBV6-1 and TRBJ2-7; no firm D call. Germline CDR1 MNHNS, CDR2 SASEGT. This CDR3 contains 15 residues. Trimming took off 5 bases at V and 0 bases at J, with 14 bases between the two ends. CDR3 in amino acids: CASSRQVLSSYEQYF. CDR3 DNA sequence: TGTGCCAGCAGTAGGCAGGTTCTCAGCTCCTACGAGCAGTACTTC.

The V call is TRBV7-9, the J call TRBJ2-1; 8 bases line up with TRBD2. Germline CDR1 and CDR2: SEHNR and FQNEAQ (reference sequence). CDR3 size: 17 residues. The V and J ends lost 6 bases and 0 bases, in that order; junction bases with no gene match: 10. The CDR3: CASRSGKRENSYNEQFF. The CDR3 bases are TGTGCCAGCAGATCCGGGAAGCGGGAGAACTCCTACAATGAGCAGTTCTTC.

The genes are TRBV27 and TRBJ2-4; TRBD1 is a possible D gene (5 bases). The V gene's germline CDR1 is MNHEY and CDR2 SMNVEV (reference sequence). This CDR3 comprises 15 residues. Trimming removed 2 bases from V and 7 bases from J, with 15 bases in between. The CDR3 here is CASSLVGASINIQYF. CDR3 DNA sequence: TGTGCCAGCAGTTTAGTTGGGGCTTCGATCAACATTCAGTACTTC.

The J gene is TRBJ2-2, the V gene TRBV27; D remains ambiguous. V gave up 3 bases and J gave up 4 bases, with 9 bases separating them. The CDR3 is 14 amino acids. Germline V lookup: CDR1 MNHEY, CDR2 SMNVEV (reference sequence). The chain's CDR3 is CASSLRGGTGELFF. The CDR3 DNA reads as TGTGCCAGCAGTTTGAGAGGCGGCACCGGGGAGCTGTTTTTT.

The chain uses TRBV13 and TRBJ2-1; D may be TRBD2 (5 bases). V was clipped by 5 bases and J by 7 bases, with 18 bases between them. CDR3 length equals 15 residues. In germline, CDR1 is PRHDT, CDR2 FYEKMQ (reference sequence). This chain's CDR3 is CASSLSGASFNEQFF. The CDR3 nucleotides are TGTGCCAGCAGCCTCTCCGGTGCTAGCTTTAATGAGCAGTTCTTC.

The rearrangement links TRBV27 to TRBJ1-6; 7 nucleotides agree with TRBD1. This CDR3 comprises 14 residues. With 4 bases clipped from V and 9 bases from J, the junction kept 6 bases outside the gene matches. The V gene's germline CDR1 is MNHEY and CDR2 SMNVEV (reference sequence). The CDR3 DNA reads TGTGCCAGCAGTTACGACAGGGAGGTTTCACCCCTCCACTTT. Its protein product is CASSYDREVSPLHF.

The rearrangement joins TRBV23-1 to TRBJ1-2; D possibly corresponds to TRBD1 (5 bases). TRBV23-1 qualifies as an ORF whose function is uncertain. Trimming removed 2 bases from V and 6 bases from J, with 19 bases in between. This CDR3 spans 16 amino acids. CDR3 sequence reads: CASSQPVGTLTHGYTF. In nucleotides, the CDR3 is TGCGCCAGCAGTCAACCGGTCGGGACTTTGACCCATGGCTACACCTTC.

This clone was detected once. This CDR3 is CASSTTSQGVYEQYF. In DNA, the CDR3 is TGTGCCAGTAGTACGACATCCCAGGGGGTCTACGAGCAGTACTTC. The V call is TRBV19, the J call TRBJ2-7, with 7 bases fitting TRBD1. The CDR3 sequence is 15 residues long. V dropped 4 bases and J dropped 3; count of bases not matched to a gene: 9. CDR1 is LNHDA and CDR2 is SQIVND in the germline V gene (reference sequence).

This chain links TRBV6-5 with TRBJ2-1, with D possibly being TRBD1 (6 bases). The CDR3 consists of 15 residues. Trimming shortened V by 5 bases and J by 9 bases, and 20 bases separated the two germline ends. Germline V gives CDR1 MNHEY, CDR2 SVGAGI. The CDR3 nucleotides are TGTGCCAGCAGTCAATCCGTGGCAGGGGATCCTGAGCAGTTCTTC. Its protein is CASSQSVAGDPEQFF.

The chain uses TRBV7-8 and TRBJ1-4, with no clear D. Germline CDR1 SGHVS, CDR2 FQNEAQ. V lost 3 bases to trimming and J lost 4 bases, with 15 bases between them. The CDR3 loop spans 16 amino acids. CDR3 bases: TGTGCCAGCAGCTTGGGAGGGTACAGTTATAATGAAAAACTGTTTTTT. Its translation: CASSLGGYSYNEKLFF.

DNA of the CDR3: TGTGCCAGCACAGGCATAGCCCAGCATTTT. Translated: CASTGIAQHF. The V and J genes are TRBV28 and TRBJ1-5; D is unresolved. The CDR3 sequence is 10 residues long. Germline CDR1 reads MDHEN; CDR2 reads SYDVKM. V shed 7 bases and J shed 11 bases, with 9 bases lying between them.

The genes are TRBV7-8 and TRBJ2-5; 7 nucleotides agree with TRBD1. The V gene's germline CDR1 is SGHVS and CDR2 FQNEAQ. The CDR3 has 16 amino acids. Unmatched junction bases numbered 11, after V lost 5 bases and J lost 2 bases. The CDR3 spells CASSLPKGQLQETQYF. DNA of the CDR3: TGTGCCAGCAGCCTCCCAAAGGGACAGCTTCAAGAGACCCAGTACTTC.

The chain links TRBV5-6 to TRBJ1-2; TRBD1 aligns across 9 bases. V lost 0 bases, J lost 7 bases, and 7 bases stayed unmatched. Germline assignment: CDR1 SGHDT and CDR2 YYEEEE. This CDR3 has 15 residues. The CDR3 bases are TGTGCCAGCAGCTTGGGACAGGGGGGACTGCGTGGCTACACCTTC. Its protein is CASSLGQGGLRGYTF. Complete variable domain (other parts from reference TRBV5-6 and TRBJ1-2): DAGVTQSPTHLIKTRGQQVTLRCSPKSGHDTVSWYQQALGQGPQFIFQYYEEEERQRGNFPDRFSGHQFPNYSSELNVNALLLGDSALYLCASSLGQGGLRGYTFGSGTRLTVV.

The V gene is TRBV5-1, the J gene TRBJ1-2; tentatively, D is TRBD1 (6 bases). The V and J ends lost 0 bases and 0 bases respectively, with 12 bases between them. Germline CDR1 and CDR2: SGHRS and YFSETQ. The CDR3 sequence is 16 residues long. Written as DNA, the CDR3 is TGCGCCAGCAGCTTGGTAGGGGGAGATTCTAACTATGGCTACACCTTC. Translating gives CASSLVGGDSNYGYTF.

J is TRBJ2-1 and V is TRBV7-9, with 7 bases lining up with TRBD2. The ends lost 2 bases at V and 9 bases at J; junction bases unmatched: 10. The CDR3 sequence is 15 residues long. CDR1 SEHNR and CDR2 FQNEAQ come from the germline V gene (reference sequence). This CDR3 is CASSLMGGREIEQFF. CDR3 DNA: TGTGCCAGCAGCTTAATGGGAGGGCGGGAGATTGAGCAGTTCTTC.